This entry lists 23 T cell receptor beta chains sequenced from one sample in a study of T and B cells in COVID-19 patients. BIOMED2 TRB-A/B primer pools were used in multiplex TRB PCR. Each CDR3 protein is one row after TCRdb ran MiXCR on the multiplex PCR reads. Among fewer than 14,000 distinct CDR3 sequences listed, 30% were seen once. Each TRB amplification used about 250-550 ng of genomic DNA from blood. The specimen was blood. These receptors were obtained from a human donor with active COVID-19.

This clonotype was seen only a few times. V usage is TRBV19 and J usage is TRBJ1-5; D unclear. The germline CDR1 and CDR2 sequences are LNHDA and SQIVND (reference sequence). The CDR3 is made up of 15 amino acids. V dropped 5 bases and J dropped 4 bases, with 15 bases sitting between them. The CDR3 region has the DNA TGTGCCAGTAGTCTGCAGGTCGGTTTGAATCAGCCCCAGCATTTT. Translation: CASSLQVGLNQPQHF.

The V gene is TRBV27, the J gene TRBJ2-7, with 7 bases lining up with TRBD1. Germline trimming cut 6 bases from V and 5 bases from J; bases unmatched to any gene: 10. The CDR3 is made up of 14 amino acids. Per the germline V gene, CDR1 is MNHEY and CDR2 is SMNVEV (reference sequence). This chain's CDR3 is CASRATGVGDEQYF. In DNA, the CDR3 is TGTGCCAGCAGAGCAACAGGGGTTGGCGACGAGCAGTACTTC.

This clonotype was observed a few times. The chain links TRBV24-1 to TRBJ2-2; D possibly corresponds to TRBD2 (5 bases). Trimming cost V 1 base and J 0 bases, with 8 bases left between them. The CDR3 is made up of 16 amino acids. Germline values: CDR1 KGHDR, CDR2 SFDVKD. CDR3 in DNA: TGTGCCACCAGTGATTTCGGGGAAGCGAACACCGGGGAGCTGTTTTTT. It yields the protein CATSDFGEANTGELFF.

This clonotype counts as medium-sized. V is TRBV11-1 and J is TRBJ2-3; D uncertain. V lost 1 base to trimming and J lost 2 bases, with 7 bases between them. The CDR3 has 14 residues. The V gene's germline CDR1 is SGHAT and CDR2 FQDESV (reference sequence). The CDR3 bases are TGTGCCAGCAGCTTAGAAGTCACCACAGATACGCAGTATTTT. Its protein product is CASSLEVTTDTQYF.

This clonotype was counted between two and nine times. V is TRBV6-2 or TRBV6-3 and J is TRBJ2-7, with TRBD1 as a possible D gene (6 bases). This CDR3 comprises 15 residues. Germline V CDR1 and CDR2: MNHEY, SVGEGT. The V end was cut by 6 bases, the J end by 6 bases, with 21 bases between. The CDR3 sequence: CASSQVHRTGPEQYF. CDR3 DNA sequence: TGTGCCAGCAGCCAAGTTCACCGAACAGGGCCCGAGCAGTACTTC.

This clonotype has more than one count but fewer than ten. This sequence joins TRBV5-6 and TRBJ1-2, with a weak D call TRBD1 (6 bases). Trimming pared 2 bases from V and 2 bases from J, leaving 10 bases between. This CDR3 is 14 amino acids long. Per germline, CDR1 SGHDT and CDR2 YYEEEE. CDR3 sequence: CASSLGDRNYGYTF. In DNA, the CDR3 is TGTGCCAGCAGCTTAGGAGACAGGAACTATGGCTACACCTTC.

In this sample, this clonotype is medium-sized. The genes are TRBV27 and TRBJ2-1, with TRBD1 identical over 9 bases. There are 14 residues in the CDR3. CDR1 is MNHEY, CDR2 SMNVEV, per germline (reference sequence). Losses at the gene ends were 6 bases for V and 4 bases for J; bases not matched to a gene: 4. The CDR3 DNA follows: TGTGCCAGCAGAAACAGGGGGCAGTACAATGAGCAGTTCTTC. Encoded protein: CASRNRGQYNEQFF.

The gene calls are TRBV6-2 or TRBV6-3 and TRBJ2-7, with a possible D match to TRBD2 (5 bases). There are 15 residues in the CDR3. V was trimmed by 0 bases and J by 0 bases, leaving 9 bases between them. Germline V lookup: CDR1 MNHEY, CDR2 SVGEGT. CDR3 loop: CASSYSRVLSYEQYF. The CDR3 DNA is TGTGCCAGCAGTTACTCGAGGGTTCTCTCCTACGAGCAGTACTTC.

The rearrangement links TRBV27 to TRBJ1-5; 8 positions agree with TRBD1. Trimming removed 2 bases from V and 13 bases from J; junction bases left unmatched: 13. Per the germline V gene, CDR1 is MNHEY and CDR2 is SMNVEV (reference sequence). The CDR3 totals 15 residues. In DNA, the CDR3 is TGTGCCAGCAGTTTAGCGGGACAGGCGAATCACCTTCAGCATTTT. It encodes CASSLAGQANHLQHF.

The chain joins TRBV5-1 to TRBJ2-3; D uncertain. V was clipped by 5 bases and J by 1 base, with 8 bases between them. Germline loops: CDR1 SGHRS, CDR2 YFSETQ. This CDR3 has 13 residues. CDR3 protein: CASSRGGTDTQYF. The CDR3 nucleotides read TGCGCCAGCAGTCGCGGAGGCACAGATACGCAGTATTTT.

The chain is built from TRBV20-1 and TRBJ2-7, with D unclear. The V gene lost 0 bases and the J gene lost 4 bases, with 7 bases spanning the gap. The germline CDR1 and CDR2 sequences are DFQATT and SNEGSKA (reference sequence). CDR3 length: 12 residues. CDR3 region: CSARESLYEQYF. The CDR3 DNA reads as TGCAGTGCTAGAGAGTCCTTATACGAGCAGTACTTC.

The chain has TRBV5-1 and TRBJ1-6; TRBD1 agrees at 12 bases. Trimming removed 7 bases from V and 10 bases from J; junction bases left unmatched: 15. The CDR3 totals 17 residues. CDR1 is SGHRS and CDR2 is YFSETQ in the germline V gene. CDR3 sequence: CASSDPTGTGGGSPLHF. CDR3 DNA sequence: TGCGCCAGCTCGGACCCGACCGGGACAGGGGGCGGATCACCCCTCCACTTT. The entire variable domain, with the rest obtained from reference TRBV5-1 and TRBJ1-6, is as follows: KAGVTQTPRYLIKTRGQQVTLSCSPISGHRSVSWYQQTPGQGLQFLFEYFSETQRNKGNFPGRFSGRQFSNSRSEMNVSTLELGDSALYLCASSDPTGTGGGSPLHFGNGTRLTVT.

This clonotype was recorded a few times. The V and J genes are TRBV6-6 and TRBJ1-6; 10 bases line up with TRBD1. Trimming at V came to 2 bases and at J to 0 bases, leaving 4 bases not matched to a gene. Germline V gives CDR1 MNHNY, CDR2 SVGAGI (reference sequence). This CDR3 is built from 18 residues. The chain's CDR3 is CASSYRQGASSYNSPLHF. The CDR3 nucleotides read TGTGCCAGCAGTTACAGACAGGGGGCGAGCTCCTATAATTCACCCCTCCACTTT.

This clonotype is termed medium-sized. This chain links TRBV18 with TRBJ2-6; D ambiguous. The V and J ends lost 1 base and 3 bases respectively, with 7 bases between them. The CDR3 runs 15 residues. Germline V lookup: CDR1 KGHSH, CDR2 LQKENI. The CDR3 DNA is TGTGCCAGCTCACCACAGGGTGATGGGGCCAACGTCCTGACTTTC. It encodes CASSPQGDGANVLTF.

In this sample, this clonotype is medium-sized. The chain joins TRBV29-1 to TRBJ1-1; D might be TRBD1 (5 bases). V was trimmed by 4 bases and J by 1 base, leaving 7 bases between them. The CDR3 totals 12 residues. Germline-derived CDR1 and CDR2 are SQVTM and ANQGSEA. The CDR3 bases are TGCAGCGTTGCGACAGCGAACACTGAAGCTTTCTTT. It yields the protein CSVATANTEAFF.

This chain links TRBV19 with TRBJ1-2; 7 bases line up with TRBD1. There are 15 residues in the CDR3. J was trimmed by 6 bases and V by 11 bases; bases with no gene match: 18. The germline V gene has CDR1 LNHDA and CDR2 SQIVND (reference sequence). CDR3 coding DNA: TGTGCCGCATCGGCCTGGGCAGGGGGAAATGATGGCTACACCTTC. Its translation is CAASAWAGGNDGYTF.

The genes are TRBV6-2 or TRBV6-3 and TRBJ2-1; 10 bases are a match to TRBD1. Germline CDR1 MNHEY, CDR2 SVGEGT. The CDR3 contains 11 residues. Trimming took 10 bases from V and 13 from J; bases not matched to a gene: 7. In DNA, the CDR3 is TGTGCCATCGGACAGGGGGAGACCCAGTTCTTC. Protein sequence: CAIGQGETQFF.

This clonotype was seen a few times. Here the CDR3 DNA reads TGTGCCAGCTCACCACCAGGGATCGTTGGCTACACCTTC. Amino acids: CASSPPGIVGYTF. This rearrangement joins TRBV18 to TRBJ1-2; unclear D gene. CDR1 and CDR2 from the germline V gene are KGHSH and LQKENI. The CDR3 runs to 13 residues. The V and J ends lost 0 bases and 7 bases respectively, with 9 bases between them.

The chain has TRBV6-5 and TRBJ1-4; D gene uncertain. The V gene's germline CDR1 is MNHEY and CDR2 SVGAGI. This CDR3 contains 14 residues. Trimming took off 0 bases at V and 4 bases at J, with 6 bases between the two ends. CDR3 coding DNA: TGTGCCAGCAGTTACTCAGGGTTTAATGAAAAACTGTTTTTT. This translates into CASSYSGFNEKLFF.

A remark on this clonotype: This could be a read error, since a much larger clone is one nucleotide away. CDR3 sequence: CASSLGQGGEKLFF. As DNA, the CDR3 is TGTGCCAGCAGCTTAGGACAGGGCGGTGAAAAACTGTTTTTT. The V and J genes are TRBV5-1 and TRBJ1-4; 8 bases fit TRBD1. CDR1 is SGHRS, CDR2 YFSETQ, per germline. The CDR3 extends over 14 amino acids.

In DNA form, the CDR3 reads TGTGCCAGCAGTTTGGCTCGGGGGATACAAGAGACCCAGTACTTC. This translates into CASSLARGIQETQYF. The V gene is TRBV12-3 or TRBV12-4, the J gene TRBJ2-5, with TRBD2 as a possible D gene (6 bases). Trimming took off 3 bases at V and 2 bases at J, with 13 bases between the two ends. The CDR3 has 15 residues.

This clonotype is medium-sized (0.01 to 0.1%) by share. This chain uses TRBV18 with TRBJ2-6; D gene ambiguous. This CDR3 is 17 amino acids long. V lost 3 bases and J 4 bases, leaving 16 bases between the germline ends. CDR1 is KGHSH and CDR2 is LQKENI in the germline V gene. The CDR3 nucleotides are TGTGCCAGCTCACCCAAAATCGCTACGGCCGGGGCCAACGTCCTGACTTTC. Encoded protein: CASSPKIATAGANVLTF.

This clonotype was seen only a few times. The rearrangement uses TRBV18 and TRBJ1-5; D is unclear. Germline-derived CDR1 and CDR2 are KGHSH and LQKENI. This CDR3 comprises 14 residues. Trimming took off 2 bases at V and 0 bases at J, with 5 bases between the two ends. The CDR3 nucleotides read TGTGCCAGCTCACCATCAATTAGCAATCAGCCCCAGCATTTT. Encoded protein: CASSPSISNQPQHF.